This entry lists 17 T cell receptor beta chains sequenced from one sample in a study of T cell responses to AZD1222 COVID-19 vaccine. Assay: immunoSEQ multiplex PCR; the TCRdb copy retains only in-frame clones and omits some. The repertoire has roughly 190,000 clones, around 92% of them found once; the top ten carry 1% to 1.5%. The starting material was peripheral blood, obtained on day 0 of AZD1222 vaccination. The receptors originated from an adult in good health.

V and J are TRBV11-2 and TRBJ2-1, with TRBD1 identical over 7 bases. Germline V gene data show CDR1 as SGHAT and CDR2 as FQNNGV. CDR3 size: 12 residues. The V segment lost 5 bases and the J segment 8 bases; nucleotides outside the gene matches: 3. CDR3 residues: CASSLQGYEQFF. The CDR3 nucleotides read TGTGCCAGCAGCCTACAGGGGTATGAGCAGTTCTTC.

The CDR3 sequence is CASSFRRNTGELFF. CDR3 nucleotides: TGTGCCAGCAGTTTTAGGAGGAACACCGGGGAGCTGTTTTTT. J is TRBJ2-2 and V is TRBV28; D remains unclear. Trimming took 3 bases from V and 1 from J, leaving 6 bases between them. The CDR3 is 14 residues long. Germline V gives CDR1 MDHEN, CDR2 SYDVKM.

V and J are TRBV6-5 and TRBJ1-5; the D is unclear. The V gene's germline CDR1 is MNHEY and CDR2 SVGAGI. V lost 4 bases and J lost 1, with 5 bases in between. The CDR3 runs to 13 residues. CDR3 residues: CASSSKSNQPQHF. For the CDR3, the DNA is TGTGCCAGCAGTTCTAAAAGCAATCAGCCCCAGCATTTT.

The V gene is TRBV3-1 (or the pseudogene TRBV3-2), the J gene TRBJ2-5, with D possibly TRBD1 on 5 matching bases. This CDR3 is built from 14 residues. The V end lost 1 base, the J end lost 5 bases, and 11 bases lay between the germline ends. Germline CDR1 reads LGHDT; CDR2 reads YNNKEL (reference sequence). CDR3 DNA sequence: TGTGCCAGCAGCCAAGGCCAGGGTACCGAGACCCAGTACTTC. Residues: CASSQGQGTETQYF.

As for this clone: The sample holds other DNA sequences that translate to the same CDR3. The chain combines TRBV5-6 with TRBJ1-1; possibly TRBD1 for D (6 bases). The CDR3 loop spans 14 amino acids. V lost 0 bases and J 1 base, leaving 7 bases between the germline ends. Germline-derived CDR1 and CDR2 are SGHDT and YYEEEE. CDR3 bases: TGTGCCAGCAGCTTGGGCAGGGGGAACACTGAAGCTTTCTTT. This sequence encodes CASSLGRGNTEAFF. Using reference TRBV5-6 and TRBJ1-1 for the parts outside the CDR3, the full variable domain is DAGVTQSPTHLIKTRGQQVTLRCSPKSGHDTVSWYQQALGQGPQFIFQYYEEEERQRGNFPDRFSGHQFPNYSSELNVNALLLGDSALYLCASSLGRGNTEAFFGQGTRLTVV.

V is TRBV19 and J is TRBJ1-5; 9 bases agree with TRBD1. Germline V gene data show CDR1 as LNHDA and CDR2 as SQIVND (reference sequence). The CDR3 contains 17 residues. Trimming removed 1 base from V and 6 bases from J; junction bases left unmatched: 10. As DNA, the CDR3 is TGTGCCAGTAGTATAGGGGGACAGGGCGGGTTAATTCAGCCCCAGCATTTT. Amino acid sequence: CASSIGGQGGLIQPQHF.

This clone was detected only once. The CDR3 reads CASSMGQGNHEQYF. The CDR3 DNA follows: TGTGCCAGTAGTATGGGACAGGGGAACCACGAGCAGTACTTC. V and J are TRBV19 and TRBJ2-7; TRBD1 aligns across 10 bases. CDR3 length: 14 amino acids. Trimming removed 3 bases from V and 5 bases from J; junction bases left unmatched: 4. Germline CDR1 reads LNHDA; CDR2 reads SQIVND (reference sequence).

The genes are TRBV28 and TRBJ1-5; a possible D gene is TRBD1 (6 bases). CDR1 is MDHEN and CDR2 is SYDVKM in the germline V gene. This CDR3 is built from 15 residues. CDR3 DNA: TGTGCAGCCCTGGGGAGGGGGGTTAGCAATCAGCCCCAGCATTTT. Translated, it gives CAALGRGVSNQPQHF.

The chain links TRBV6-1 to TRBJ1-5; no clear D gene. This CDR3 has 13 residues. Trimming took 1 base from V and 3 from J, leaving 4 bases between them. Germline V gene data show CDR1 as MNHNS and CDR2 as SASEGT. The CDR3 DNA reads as TGTGCCAGCAGTGAAGGCAACAATCAGCCCCAGCATTTT. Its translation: CASSEGNNQPQHF.

The CDR3: CASSRTGTRTNEQFF. CDR3 in DNA: TGTGCCAGCAGTAGAACAGGGACCCGCACCAATGAGCAGTTCTTC. The rearrangement links TRBV6-5 to TRBJ2-1; a weak D match, TRBD1 (6 bases). This CDR3 comprises 15 residues. Deletions cut 5 bases from V and 6 bases from J, with 17 bases between. CDR1 and CDR2 (germline): MNHEY, SVGAGI.

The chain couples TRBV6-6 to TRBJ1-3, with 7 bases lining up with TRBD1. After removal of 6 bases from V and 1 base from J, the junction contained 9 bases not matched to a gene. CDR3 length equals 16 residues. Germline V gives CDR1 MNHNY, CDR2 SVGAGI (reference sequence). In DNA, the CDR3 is TGTGCCAGCAGCGAACTTTTGGACAGGTCTGGAAACACCATATATTTT. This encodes CASSELLDRSGNTIYF.

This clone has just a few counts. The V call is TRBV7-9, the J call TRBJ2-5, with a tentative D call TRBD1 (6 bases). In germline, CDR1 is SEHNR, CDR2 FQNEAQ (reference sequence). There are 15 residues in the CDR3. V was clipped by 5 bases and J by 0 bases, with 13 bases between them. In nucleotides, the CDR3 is TGTGCCAGCAGCCCCGTGGACAGTAACCAAGAGACCCAGTACTTC. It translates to CASSPVDSNQETQYF.

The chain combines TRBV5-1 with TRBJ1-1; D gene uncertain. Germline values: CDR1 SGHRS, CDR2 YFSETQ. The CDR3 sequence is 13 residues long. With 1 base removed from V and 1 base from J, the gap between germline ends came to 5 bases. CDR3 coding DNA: TGCGCCAGCAGCTTGAGGCGGAACACTGAAGCTTTCTTT. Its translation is CASSLRRNTEAFF.

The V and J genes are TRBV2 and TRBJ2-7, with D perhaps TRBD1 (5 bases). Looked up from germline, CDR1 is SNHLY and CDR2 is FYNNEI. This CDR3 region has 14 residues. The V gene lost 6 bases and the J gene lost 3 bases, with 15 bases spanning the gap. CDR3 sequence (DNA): TGTGCCAGCAGGGCAGGGCACCTCGTCTACGAGCAGTACTTC. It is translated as CASRAGHLVYEQYF.

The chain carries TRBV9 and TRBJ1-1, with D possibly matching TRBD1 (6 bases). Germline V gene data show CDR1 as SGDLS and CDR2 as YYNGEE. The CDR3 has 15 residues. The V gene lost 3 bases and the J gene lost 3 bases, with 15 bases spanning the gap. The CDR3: CASSGKGGLDTEAFF. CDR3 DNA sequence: TGTGCCAGCAGCGGAAAAGGGGGGCTGGACACTGAAGCTTTCTTT.

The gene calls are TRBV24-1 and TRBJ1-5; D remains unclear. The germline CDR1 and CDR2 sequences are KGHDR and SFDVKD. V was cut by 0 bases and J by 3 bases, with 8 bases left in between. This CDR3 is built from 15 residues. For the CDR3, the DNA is TGTGCCACCAGTGATTTGGCGGAACCCAATCAGCCCCAGCATTTT. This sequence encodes CATSDLAEPNQPQHF.

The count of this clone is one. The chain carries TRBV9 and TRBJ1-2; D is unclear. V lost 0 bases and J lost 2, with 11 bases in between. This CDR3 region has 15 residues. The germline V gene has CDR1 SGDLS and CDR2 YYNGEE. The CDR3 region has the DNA TGTGCCAGCAGCGTAGATAGTGCGGAGAACTATGGCTACACCTTC. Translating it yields CASSVDSAENYGYTF.